The following is a T cell receptor (beta chain) sequence with its context. It has no known antigen specificity. The cohort comprised some 680 healthy bone marrow donors. Cohort members were all nominally healthy when sampled, although unrecorded immune exposures were likely present. The donor tested CMV seropositive, placing the donor among the approximately 310 seropositive members of the cohort. A peripheral blood sample was collected from each donor, and TCR beta sequencing was performed on peripheral blood mononuclear cells. Genomic DNA extraction from the blood cell samples was performed with the Qiagen DNeasy Blood Extraction Kit. The method was the immunoSEQ multiplex PCR assay. A mixture of 60 forward primers for TCR Vbeta segments and 13 reverse primers for TCR Jbeta segments was used in the multiplex PCR. A multiplex PCR assay on genomic DNA amplified the CDR3 region of rearranged TCR beta genes. The Illumina HiSeq System was used to sequence the amplified TCR beta libraries as 87-base-pair reads. Per the source publication's procedure: In a later analysis, some 80 million unique TCR beta chains were counted across the 500 to 850 repertoires, and roughly 10 million of these chains were shared by at least two donors. To remove PCR and sequencing errors, raw reads were error-corrected and collapsed into unique sequences using a nearest-neighbor algorithm that merged closely related sequences. Alignment of CDR3 sequences to IMGT reference sequences was used to assign V, D and J gene segments. For a sequence to be retained, a match of at least six nucleotides to both a V gene segment and a J gene segment was required. Rearrangements were classified as productive when the CDR3 lacked stop codons and remained in frame with V and J, and all other rearrangements were classified as non-productive. CDR3 was defined according to IMGT convention as the region running from the second conserved V-encoded cysteine to the conserved J-encoded phenylalanine. The earlier analysis of about 610 of the donors excluded sequences that lacked an unambiguous match to a single V gene segment. In an earlier analysis of approximately 590 of the donors, V segments were called functional above 56.7% productive rearrangements and were called segregating when the between-donor standard deviation exceeded 5%. To diagnose cytomegalovirus status from the catalog of TCR beta chain sequences, a statistical classification framework was built. In a later analysis, V and J genes were assigned by comparing TCR nucleotide sequences against IMGT/GENE-DB human TR gene sequences. Using the TCRdist pipeline, a later analysis assigned CDR3 sequences along with most-parsimonious VDJ recombination scenarios. In a later analysis, every TCR beta chain was defined by the combination of its CDR3 amino acid sequence and its V-gene family, and reads without a unique V-gene family were dropped. In a later analysis, 500 to 700 highly shared, low-generation-probability nucleotide sequences were removed to address suspected cross-contamination and a sequencing artifact. In a later analysis, a clonal expansion index was calculated for each public chain from normalized within-repertoire ranks of inferred template counts. A later analysis computed generation probabilities with a VDJ recombination model fitted to out-of-frame rearrangements, and checked the results against IGoR. In a later analysis, TCR-TCR, TCR-HLA and TCR-CMV co-occurrence was scored with hypergeometric tests, and a repertoire-size bias correction was applied to TCR pairs. To estimate false discovery rates, a later analysis permuted the HLA or CMV assignments 20 times. In a later analysis, co-occurring TCRs were grouped with DBSCAN, and TCRdist sequence similarity was added when clustering was performed within HLA-allele-positive subsets. For co-occurrence clustering, repertoires with fewer than 30,000 or more than 120,000 public chains were excluded, along with 5 or 6 repertoires with anomalous nucleotide sharing. What TCRdb holds here is the immuneACCESS table cut down to in-frame rearrangements. Part of the clones is not present; checked against another copy, under half of the missing clones reflect an unresolved V gene, and the others are unexplained. The V and J calls and clone size are taken from that table; D and trimming were inferred from the DNA. The table of this sample itemizes over 100,000 clones. In total, the top ten clones hold under 2% of the sample.

The sample comes from a study of cytomegalovirus exposure and HLA in healthy donors (dated by TCRdb to about 2017). Context from the whole study: According to an earlier analysis of several hundred of the donors, about 179 million T cells yielded over 90 million unique TCR beta sequences and approximately 280 Gb of sequence data. Every discovery cohort repertoire had been produced on one sequencing platform. To predict cytomegalovirus infection status, the study combined high-throughput TCR immunosequencing, statistical association of individual TCRs with disease status, and machine learning. The study aimed to test whether cataloging public T cell receptors could reveal signatures of past pathogen exposure. Both class I and class II loci were covered by HLA typing, at four-digit resolution. Approximately 300 gigabases of sequencing data and around 85 million unique TCR sequences made up an early release that covered several hundred HLA-typed donors. Rather than using new phenotypic data, the later analysis identified candidate immune exposures from TCR beta sequences and from how often those sequences occurred across donors. Typing coverage varied by locus: about 629-630 donors for A, B, C, DRB1 and DQB1; under 550 for DQA1; 606 for DPA1; 450 to 480 for DPB1. To decide whether each TCR beta V gene segment behaved as functional or pseudogenic, an earlier analysis of 587 of the donors relied on high-throughput TCR beta sequencing. Genome-wide SNP genotypes for about three fifths of the roughly 670 donors were used in a later genetic analysis, which treated that subset as a discovery cohort. Because of strong linkage in the cohort, roughly five DR-DQ haplotypes were treated as single units for association and clustering. Along with the approximately 700-subject first cohort, a separate validation cohort of over a hundred different subjects was used. The study used immunosequencing to profile the T cell repertoires of 666 subjects and linked those repertoires to cytomegalovirus serostatus. The genetic ancestry cluster associated with self-reported Caucasian donors included over 65% of the 350 to 500 genotyped donors. A later analysis re-examined previously published TCR beta repertoires from around 670 donors and added high-resolution HLA genotyping to investigate patterns of TCR occurrence. Donor age, sex, ethnicity and CMV serostatus were collected together with the repertoire data. Among about 400 genotyped donors of the cohort, an average of around 240,000 unique TCR beta nucleotide sequences was sequenced per donor, of which 15% to 20% were non-productive.

Results the study describes overall, beyond this receptor: Because counts were too low, 15 to 20 rarely observed V segments, including chromosome 9 orphons, were left out of the earlier analysis of about 500 of the donors. A cluster of highly shared sequence variants was judged likely to represent a technical artifact of the sequencing pipeline. HLA typing was unavailable for some donors at each locus, so association tests used only the typed subset. A later genetic analysis associated a missense DCLRE1C variant with V-gene and J-gene trimming of TCR beta chains, and an independent cohort replicated the association. Sequencing depth was assumed to be roughly uniform across donors in the presence/absence analyses, though that assumption may not hold. Broadly in line with IMGT annotations, most TCR beta V segments showed up in productive rearrangements about 90% or about 30% of the time in an earlier analysis of several hundred of the donors. Most TCR sequences were seen in very few donors, while some public TCRs were found in many individuals. According to a later analysis, parvovirus B19, influenza, CMV and Epstein-Barr virus appeared linked to several top co-occurrence clusters. A few of the identified cytomegalovirus-associated TCR beta chains were confirmed in vitro to be specific for cytomegalovirus antigens. CMV serostatus was the only immune exposure information available for the cohort. According to a later analysis, TCR association rates differed among HLA loci, with DRB1 alleles showing the most associated TCRs and HLA-C alleles showing the fewest. In the study, approximately 160 TCR beta chains were listed as associated with cytomegalovirus. The authors suggested that the approach could potentially be extended to other disease states and immunological phenotypes. In a later analysis, most CMV-associated TCR beta chains were found to appear HLA-restricted, with HLA associations seemingly driven largely by CMV exposure. A further reported finding was that TCR beta sequences accurately predicted the HLA-A and HLA-B alleles for most subjects in the first cohort. The 87-base-pair reads could not distinguish some IMGT-functional V segments, including TRBV6-2 and TRBV6-3, so those segments were excluded. In a later genetic analysis, fewer N-insertions in productive TCRs were reported among donors in an Asian-associated ancestry cluster than the approximately 670-donor mean. In this cohort, only TCR beta chains were sequenced, and detectable features were limited by the absence of alpha or paired-chain data. Correlated functional status among segregating V segments might reflect linkage disequilibrium, but an unknown experimental factor could not be ruled out. Strong co-occurrence of HLA alleles, especially DR and DQ, made assigning TCR associations to individual alleles difficult. The classifier was reported to diagnose cytomegalovirus status with high specificity and sensitivity in both the original cohort and the validation cohort. At a false discovery rate of 0.05, a later analysis linked 16,951 TCR beta sequences to specific HLA alleles. Compared with equally common non-associated chains, HLA-associated TCR beta chains in a later analysis were more clonally expanded and had lower generation probabilities.

The germline V gene (reference sequence) provides CDR1 SGHAT and CDR2 FQDESV. Trimming takes 3 bases from V and 0 bases from J, and the germline ends sit 14 bases apart. From its cysteine to its phenylalanine, the CDR3 spans 16 amino acids. Solely the CDR3 DNA is kept, with 48 bases framed from the first base. Recombination joined TRBV11-1 with TRBJ1-1, with a weak D call of TRBD1 (5 bases match). The sequence was obtained from a middle-aged woman in good health and CMV-seropositive. The sequenced sample consisted of PBMCs. The DNA sequence follows: TGTGCCAGCAGCTTTCCCCCTGGGGGGTTGAACACTGAAGCTTTCTTT. This is translated as CASSFPPGGLNTEAFF. The CDR3, completed at both ends by the reference TRBV11-1 and TRBJ1-1 genes, gives the full variable domain EAEVAQSPRYKITEKSQAVAFWCDPISGHATLYWYRQILGQGPELLVQFQDESVVDDSQLPKDRFSAERLKGVDSTLKIQPAELGDSAMYLCASSFPPGGLNTEAFFGQGTRLTVV.